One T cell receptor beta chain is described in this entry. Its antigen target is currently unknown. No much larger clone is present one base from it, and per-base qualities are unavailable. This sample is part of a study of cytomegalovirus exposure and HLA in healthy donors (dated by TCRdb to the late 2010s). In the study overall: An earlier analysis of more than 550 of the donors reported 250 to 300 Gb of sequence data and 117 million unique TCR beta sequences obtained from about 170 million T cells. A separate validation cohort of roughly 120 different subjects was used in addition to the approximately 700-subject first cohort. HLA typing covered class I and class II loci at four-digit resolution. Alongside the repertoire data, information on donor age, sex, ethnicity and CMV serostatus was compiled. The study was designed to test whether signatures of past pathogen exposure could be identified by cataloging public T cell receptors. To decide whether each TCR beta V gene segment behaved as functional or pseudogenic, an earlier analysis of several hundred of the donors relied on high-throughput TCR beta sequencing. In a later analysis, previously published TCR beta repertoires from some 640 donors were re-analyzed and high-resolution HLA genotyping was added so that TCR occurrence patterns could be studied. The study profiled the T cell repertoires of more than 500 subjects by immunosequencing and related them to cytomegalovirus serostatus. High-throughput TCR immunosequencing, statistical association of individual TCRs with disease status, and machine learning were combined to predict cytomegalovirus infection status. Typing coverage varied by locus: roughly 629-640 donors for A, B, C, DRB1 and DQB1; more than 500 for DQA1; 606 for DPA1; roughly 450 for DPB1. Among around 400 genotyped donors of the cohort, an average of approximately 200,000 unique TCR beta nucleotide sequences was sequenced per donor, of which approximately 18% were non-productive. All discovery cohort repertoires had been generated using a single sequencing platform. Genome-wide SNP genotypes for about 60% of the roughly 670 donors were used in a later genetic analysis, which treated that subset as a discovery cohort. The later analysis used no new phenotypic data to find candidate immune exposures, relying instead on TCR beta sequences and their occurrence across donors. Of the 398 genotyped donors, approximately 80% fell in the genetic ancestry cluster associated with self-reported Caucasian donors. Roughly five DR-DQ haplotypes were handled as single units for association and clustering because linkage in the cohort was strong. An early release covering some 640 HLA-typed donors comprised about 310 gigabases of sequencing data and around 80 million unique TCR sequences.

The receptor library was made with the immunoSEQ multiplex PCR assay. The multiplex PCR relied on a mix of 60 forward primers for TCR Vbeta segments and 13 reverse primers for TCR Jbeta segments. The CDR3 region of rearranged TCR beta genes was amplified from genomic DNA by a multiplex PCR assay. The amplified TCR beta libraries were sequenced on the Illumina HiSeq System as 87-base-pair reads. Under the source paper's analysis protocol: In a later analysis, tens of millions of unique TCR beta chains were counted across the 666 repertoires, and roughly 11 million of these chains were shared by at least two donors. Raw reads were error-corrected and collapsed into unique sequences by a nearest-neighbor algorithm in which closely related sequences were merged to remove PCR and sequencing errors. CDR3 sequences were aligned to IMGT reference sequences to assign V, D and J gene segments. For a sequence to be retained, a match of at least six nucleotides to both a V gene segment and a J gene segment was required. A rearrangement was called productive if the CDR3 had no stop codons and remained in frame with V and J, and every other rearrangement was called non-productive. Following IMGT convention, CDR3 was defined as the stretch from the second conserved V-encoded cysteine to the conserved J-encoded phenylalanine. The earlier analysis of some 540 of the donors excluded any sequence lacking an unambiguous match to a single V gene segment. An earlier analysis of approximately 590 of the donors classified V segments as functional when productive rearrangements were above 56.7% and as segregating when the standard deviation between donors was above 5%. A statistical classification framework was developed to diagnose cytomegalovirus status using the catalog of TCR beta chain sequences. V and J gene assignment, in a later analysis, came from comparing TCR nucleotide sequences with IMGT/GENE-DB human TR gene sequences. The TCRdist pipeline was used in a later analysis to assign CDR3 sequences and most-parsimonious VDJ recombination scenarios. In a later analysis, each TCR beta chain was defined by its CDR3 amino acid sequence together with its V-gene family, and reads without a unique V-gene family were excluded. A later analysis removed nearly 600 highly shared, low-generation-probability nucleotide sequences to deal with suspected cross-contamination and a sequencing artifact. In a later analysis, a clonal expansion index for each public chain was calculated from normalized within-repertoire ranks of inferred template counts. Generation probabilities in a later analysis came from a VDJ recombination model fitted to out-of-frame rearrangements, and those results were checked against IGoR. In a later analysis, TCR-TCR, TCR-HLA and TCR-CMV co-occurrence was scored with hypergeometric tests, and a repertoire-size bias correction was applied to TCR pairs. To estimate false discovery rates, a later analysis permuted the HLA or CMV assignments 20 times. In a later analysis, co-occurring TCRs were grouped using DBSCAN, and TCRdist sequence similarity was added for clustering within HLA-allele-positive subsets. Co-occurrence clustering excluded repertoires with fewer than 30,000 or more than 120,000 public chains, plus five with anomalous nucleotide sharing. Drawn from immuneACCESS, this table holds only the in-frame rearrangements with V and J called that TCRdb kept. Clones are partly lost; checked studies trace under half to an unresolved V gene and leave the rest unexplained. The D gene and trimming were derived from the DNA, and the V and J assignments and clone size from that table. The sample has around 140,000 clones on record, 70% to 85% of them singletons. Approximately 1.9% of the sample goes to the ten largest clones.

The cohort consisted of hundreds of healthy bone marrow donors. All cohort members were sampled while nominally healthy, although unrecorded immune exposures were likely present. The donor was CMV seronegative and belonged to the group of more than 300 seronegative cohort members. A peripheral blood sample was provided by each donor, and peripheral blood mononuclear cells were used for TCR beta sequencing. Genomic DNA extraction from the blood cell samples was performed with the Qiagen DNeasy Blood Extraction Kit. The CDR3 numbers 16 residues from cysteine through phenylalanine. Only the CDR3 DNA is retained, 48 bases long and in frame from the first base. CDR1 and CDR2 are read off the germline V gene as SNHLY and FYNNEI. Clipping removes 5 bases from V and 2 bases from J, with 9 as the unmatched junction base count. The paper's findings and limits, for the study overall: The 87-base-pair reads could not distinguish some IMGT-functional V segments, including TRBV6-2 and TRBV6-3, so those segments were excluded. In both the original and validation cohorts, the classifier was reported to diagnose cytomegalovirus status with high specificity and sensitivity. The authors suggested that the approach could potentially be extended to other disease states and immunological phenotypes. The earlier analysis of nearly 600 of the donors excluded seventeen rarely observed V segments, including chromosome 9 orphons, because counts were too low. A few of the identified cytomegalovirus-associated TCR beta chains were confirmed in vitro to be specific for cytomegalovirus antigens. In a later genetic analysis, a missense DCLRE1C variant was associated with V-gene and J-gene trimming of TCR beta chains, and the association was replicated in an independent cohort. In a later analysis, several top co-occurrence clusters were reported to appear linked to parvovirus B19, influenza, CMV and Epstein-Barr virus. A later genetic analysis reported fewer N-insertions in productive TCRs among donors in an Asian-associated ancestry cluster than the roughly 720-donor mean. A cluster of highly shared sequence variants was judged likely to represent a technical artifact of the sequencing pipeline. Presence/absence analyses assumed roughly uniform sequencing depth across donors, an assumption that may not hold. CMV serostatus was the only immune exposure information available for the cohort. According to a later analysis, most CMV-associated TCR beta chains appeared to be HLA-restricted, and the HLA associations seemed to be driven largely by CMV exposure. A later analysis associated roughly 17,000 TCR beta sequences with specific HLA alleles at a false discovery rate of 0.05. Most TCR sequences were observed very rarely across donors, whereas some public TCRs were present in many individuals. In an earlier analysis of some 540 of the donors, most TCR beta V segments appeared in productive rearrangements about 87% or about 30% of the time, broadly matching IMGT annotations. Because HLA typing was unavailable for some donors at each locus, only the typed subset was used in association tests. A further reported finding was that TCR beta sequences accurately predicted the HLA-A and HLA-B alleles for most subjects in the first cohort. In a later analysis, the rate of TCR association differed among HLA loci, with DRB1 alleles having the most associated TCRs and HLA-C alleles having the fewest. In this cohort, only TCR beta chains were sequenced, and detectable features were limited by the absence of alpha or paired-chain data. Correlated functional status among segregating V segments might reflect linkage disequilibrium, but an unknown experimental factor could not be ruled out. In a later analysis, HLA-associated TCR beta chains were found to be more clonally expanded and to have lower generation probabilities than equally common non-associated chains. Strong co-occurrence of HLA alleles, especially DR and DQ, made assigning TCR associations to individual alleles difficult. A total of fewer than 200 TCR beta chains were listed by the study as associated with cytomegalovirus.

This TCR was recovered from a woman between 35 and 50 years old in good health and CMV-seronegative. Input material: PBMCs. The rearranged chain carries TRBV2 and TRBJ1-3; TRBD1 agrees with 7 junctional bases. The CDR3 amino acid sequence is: CASSPRRTGTGNTIYF. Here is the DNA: TGTGCCAGCAGTCCTCGTCGGACAGGCACTGGAAACACCATATATTTT.